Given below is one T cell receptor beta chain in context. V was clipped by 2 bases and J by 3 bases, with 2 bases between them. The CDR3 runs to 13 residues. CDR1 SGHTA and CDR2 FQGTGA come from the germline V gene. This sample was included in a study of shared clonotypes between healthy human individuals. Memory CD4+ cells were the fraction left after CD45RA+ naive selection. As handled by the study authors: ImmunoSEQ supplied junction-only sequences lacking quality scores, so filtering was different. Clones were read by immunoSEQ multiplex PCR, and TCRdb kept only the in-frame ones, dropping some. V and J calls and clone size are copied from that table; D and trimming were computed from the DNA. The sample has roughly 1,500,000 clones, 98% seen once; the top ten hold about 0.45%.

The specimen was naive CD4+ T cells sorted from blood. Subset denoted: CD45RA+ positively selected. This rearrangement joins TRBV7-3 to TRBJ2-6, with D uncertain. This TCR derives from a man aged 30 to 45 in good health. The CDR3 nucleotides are TGTGCCAGCAGCTTAGGTGGGGCCAACGTCCTGACTTTC. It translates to CASSLGGANVLTF.